This passage covers 4 T cell receptor beta chains from one sample sequenced in a study of human T cells and chemical hapten exposure. Each CDR3 protein is one row after TCRdb ran MiXCR on the RACE reads. The sample gives more than 50,000 distinct CDR3 sequences, 6.5% to 8.5% of which show up once; over 1.5% is in the top ten. Specified time point: pre-sensitization, week 0. Documented treatment: therapeutic diphenylcyclopropenone sensitization with weekly scalp DPC. The specimen was whole blood, collected in connection with sensitization to the hapten diphenylcyclopropenone (DPC). These receptors originate from a woman in her twenties or thirties with alopecia areata. Some clones in this sample may be carry-over from other donors' samples.

At least ten counts were recorded for this clonotype. The chain joins TRBV6-5 to TRBJ2-3; perhaps TRBD2 as D (6 bases). This CDR3 contains 13 residues. Germline V gene data show CDR1 as MNHEY and CDR2 as SVGAGI. V was pared by 9 bases and J by 4 bases, with 14 bases between. CDR3 nucleotide sequence: TGTGCCAGTAGGCGGGGCCCAGCAGATACGCAGTATTTT. As protein: CASRRGPADTQYF.

This clonotype has at least ten counts. This chain links TRBV10-3 with TRBJ2-3; 10 nucleotides line up with TRBD2. V lost 11 bases and J lost 3; bases outside the gene matches: 5. Germline-derived CDR1 and CDR2 are ENHRY and SYGVKD. The CDR3 length is 13 residues. This CDR3 is CAGASGGTDTQYF. The CDR3 coding sequence is TGTGCCGGAGCTAGCGGGGGAACAGATACGCAGTATTTT.

This clonotype was recorded many times. The chain has TRBV20-1 and TRBJ1-2, with unresolved D. CDR3 length: 11 amino acids. V lost 3 bases and J lost 6, with 8 bases in between. The germline CDR1 and CDR2 sequences are DFQATT and SNEGSKA (reference sequence). This CDR3 reads CSASNGDGYTF. The CDR3 region has the DNA TGCAGTGCTAGTAACGGGGATGGCTACACCTTC.

This clonotype was found many times. The rearrangement uses TRBV5-1 and TRBJ1-1; D is uncertain. Germline lookup yields CDR1 SGHRS and CDR2 YFSETQ. CDR3 length equals 15 residues. V lost 0 bases and J lost 0, with 9 bases in between. The CDR3 DNA reads as TGCGCCAGCAGCTTGGTGGGCGGACTGAACACTGAAGCTTTCTTT. It translates to CASSLVGGLNTEAFF.